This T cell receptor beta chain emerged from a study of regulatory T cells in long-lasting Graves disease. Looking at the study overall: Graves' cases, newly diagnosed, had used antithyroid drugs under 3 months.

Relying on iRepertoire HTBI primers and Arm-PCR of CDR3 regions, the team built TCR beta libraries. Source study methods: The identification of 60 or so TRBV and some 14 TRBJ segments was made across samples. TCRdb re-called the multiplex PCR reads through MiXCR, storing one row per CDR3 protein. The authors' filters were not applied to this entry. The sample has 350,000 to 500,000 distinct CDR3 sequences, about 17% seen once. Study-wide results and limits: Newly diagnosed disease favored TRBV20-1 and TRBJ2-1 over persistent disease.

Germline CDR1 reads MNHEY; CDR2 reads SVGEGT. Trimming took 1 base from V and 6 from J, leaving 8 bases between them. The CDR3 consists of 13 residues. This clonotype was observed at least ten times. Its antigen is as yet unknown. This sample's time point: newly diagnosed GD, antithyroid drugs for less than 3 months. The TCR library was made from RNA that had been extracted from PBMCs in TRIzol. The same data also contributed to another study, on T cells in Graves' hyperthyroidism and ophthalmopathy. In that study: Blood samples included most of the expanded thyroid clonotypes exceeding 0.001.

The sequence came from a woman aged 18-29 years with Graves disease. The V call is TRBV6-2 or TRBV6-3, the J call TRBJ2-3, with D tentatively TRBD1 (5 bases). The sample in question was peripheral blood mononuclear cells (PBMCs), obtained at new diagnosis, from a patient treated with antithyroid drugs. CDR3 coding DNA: TGTGCCAGCAGTTACTGGGGCTACGATACGCAGTATTTT. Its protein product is CASSYWGYDTQYF.